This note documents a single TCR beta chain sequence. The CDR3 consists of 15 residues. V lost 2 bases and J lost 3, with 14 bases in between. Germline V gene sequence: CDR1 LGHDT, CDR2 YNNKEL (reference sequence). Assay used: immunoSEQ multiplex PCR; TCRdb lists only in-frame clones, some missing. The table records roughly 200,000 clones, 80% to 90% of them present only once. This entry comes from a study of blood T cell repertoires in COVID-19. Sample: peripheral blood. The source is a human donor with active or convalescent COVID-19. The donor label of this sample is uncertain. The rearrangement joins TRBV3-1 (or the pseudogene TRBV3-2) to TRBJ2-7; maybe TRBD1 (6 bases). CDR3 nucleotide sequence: TGTGCCAGCAGCCAAAGGCCAGGGGCACTCTACGAGCAGTACTTC. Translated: CASSQRPGALYEQYF.